A selection of T cell receptor beta chains follows, all from one sample in a study of cytomegalovirus exposure and HLA in healthy donors. Sequencing used immunoSEQ multiplex PCR; TCRdb keeps in-frame clones, though not all of them. The data show more than 95,000 clones, with around 81% seen just once and 0.95% to 1.5% held by the top ten. What was sequenced was PBMCs. Receptors were obtained from a female donor in good health and CMV-seronegative. Each CDR3 is given with its conserved first and last residue. D genes are given only for firm matches. The size of a clone is reported for some rows only, either as once, few or many, or as a class for expanded clones.

V: TRBV30
D: TRBD1
J: TRBJ1-1
size: .
CDR3: CAWRPGGRTEAFF
DNA: TGTGCCTGGAGGCCAGGGGGCCGGACTGAAGCTTTCTTT

V: TRBV5-1
D: .
J: TRBJ1-5
size: .
CDR3: CASSEYSNQPQHF
DNA: TGCGCCAGCAGTGAGTATAGCAATCAGCCCCAGCATTTT

V: TRBV6-5
D: .
J: TRBJ1-5
size: few
CDR3: CASSNRFGHQPQHF
DNA: TGTGCCAGCAGCAACAGGTTTGGGCATCAGCCCCAGCATTTT

V: TRBV15
D: .
J: TRBJ1-1
size: .
CDR3: CATSRPLGRSRTEAFF
DNA: TGTGCCACCAGCAGACCCCTTGGGAGGTCCCGCACTGAAGCTTTCTTT

V: TRBV19
D: .
J: TRBJ2-1
size: once
CDR3: CASKGPYNEQFF
DNA: TGTGCCAGTAAGGGGCCCTACAATGAGCAGTTCTTC

V: TRBV28
D: .
J: TRBJ2-5
size: .
CDR3: CASSPGVGEETQYF
DNA: TGTGCCAGCAGTCCGGGGGTCGGGGAAGAGACCCAGTACTTC

V: TRBV5-4
D: TRBD2
J: TRBJ2-3
size: .
CDR3: CASSLPGTSGGNF
DNA: TGTGCCAGCAGCTTGCCTGGGACTAGCGGGGGGAATTTT

V: TRBV27
D: TRBD2
J: TRBJ2-1
size: .
CDR3: CASSLGAWGGNEQFF
DNA: TGTGCCAGCAGTTTAGGCGCCTGGGGGGGCAATGAGCAGTTCTTC

V: TRBV11-2
D: TRBD1
J: TRBJ2-7
size: .
CDR3: CASSTERTGGFYEQYF
DNA: TGTGCCAGCAGCACAGAGAGGACAGGGGGTTTCTACGAGCAGTACTTC

V: TRBV6-5
D: .
J: TRBJ2-7
size: few
CDR3: CASSSAGSHEQYF
DNA: TGTGCCAGCAGTTCTGCAGGGTCCCACGAGCAGTACTTC

V: TRBV4-1
D: .
J: TRBJ1-1
size: .
CDR3: CASSQGVRNVGTFF
DNA: TGCGCCAGCAGCCAAGGCGTCAGGAACGTGGGTACTTTCTTT

V: TRBV2
D: .
J: TRBJ2-7
size: .
CDR3: CASSAGDSSYEQYF
DNA: TGTGCCAGCAGTGCGGGAGACAGCTCCTACGAGCAGTACTTC

V: TRBV7-2
D: .
J: TRBJ1-2
size: .
CDR3: CASSLGSAGLYGYTF
DNA: TGTGCCAGCAGCTTAGGATCTGCGGGACTCTATGGCTACACCTTC

V: TRBV2
D: .
J: TRBJ2-3
size: .
CDR3: CASRPGSTDTQYF
DNA: TGTGCCAGCAGGCCGGGATCCACAGATACGCAGTATTTT

V: TRBV28
D: .
J: TRBJ2-1
size: .
CDR3: CASSLQGFEGNEQFF
DNA: TGTGCCAGCAGTTTACAAGGATTCGAGGGCAATGAGCAGTTCTTC

V: TRBV6-1
D: .
J: TRBJ1-1
size: .
CDR3: CASSEWGAGGTEAFF
DNA: TGTGCCAGCAGTGAGTGGGGGGCGGGGGGAACTGAAGCTTTCTTT

V: TRBV7-3
D: .
J: TRBJ2-5
size: .
CDR3: CASSLGQGETQYF
DNA: TGTGCCAGCAGCTTAGGCCAGGGAGAGACCCAGTACTTC

V: TRBV19
D: .
J: TRBJ1-6
size: once
CDR3: CASRGEASPLHF
DNA: TGTGCCAGTAGAGGGGAGGCTTCACCCCTCCACTTT

V: TRBV28
D: TRBD1
J: TRBJ2-6
size: .
CDR3: CASSGDSHPGANVLTF
DNA: TGTGCCAGCAGTGGGGACAGTCACCCCGGGGCCAACGTCCTGACTTTC

V: TRBV6-6
D: .
J: TRBJ2-1
size: .
CDR3: CASSPLNEQFF
DNA: TGTGCCAGCAGTCCCCTCAATGAGCAGTTCTTC

V: TRBV7-2
D: TRBD2
J: TRBJ2-1
size: .
CDR3: CASSLVGSGGPNEQFF
DNA: TGTGCCAGCAGCTTAGTCGGGTCGGGAGGGCCCAATGAGCAGTTCTTC

V: TRBV2
D: .
J: TRBJ1-5
size: once
CDR3: CASSGPVSNQPQHF
DNA: TGTGCCAGCAGTGGTCCGGTTAGCAATCAGCCCCAGCATTTT

V: TRBV5-5
D: .
J: TRBJ2-4
size: .
CDR3: CASSLWGGSGDIQYF
DNA: TGTGCCAGCAGCTTGTGGGGGGGCAGCGGAGACATTCAGTACTTC

V: TRBV18
D: TRBD2
J: TRBJ2-1
size: .
CDR3: CASSPAGLAGAGSYNEQFF
DNA: TGTGCCAGCTCACCGGCGGGACTAGCGGGAGCCGGCTCCTACAATGAGCAGTTCTTC

V: TRBV11-3
D: TRBD2
J: TRBJ2-5
size: .
CDR3: CASSPRTSLGETQYF
DNA: TGTGCCAGCAGCCCCCGGACTAGTTTGGGAGAGACCCAGTACTTC

V: TRBV20-1
D: .
J: TRBJ2-1
size: .
CDR3: CSASWRAEQFF
DNA: TGCAGTGCTAGTTGGAGAGCGGAGCAGTTCTTC

V: TRBV6-6
D: TRBD1
J: TRBJ1-5
size: once
CDR3: CASKLDRVEDQPQHF
DNA: TGTGCCAGCAAACTGGACAGGGTAGAGGATCAGCCCCAGCATTTT

V: TRBV30
D: .
J: TRBJ2-5
size: few
CDR3: CAWNVGGKGTQYF
DNA: TGTGCCTGGAATGTGGGAGGAAAAGGGACCCAGTACTTC

V: TRBV19
D: .
J: TRBJ1-6
size: .
CDR3: CASKTGGVTYNSPLHF
DNA: TGTGCCAGTAAAACCGGGGGGGTCACCTATAATTCACCCCTCCACTTT

V: TRBV6-1
D: .
J: TRBJ1-2
size: .
CDR3: CASSEREGLGGYTF
DNA: TGTGCCAGCAGTGAACGGGAGGGGTTGGGTGGCTACACCTTC

V: TRBV7-2
D: TRBD2
J: TRBJ2-3
size: .
CDR3: CASSSGLVDTQYF
DNA: TGTGCCAGCAGCTCCGGACTAGTAGATACGCAGTATTTT

V: TRBV11-2
D: TRBD1
J: TRBJ2-1
size: few
CDR3: CASSSTGTVYNEQFF
DNA: TGTGCCAGCAGCTCCACCGGGACAGTGTACAATGAGCAGTTCTTC

V: TRBV11-1
D: TRBD1
J: TRBJ2-1
size: .
CDR3: CASSLYPDRSSYNEQFF
DNA: TGTGCCAGCAGCTTATACCCGGACAGGAGCTCCTACAATGAGCAGTTCTTC

V: TRBV6-6
D: .
J: TRBJ2-7
size: .
CDR3: CASYRENPYEQYF
DNA: TGTGCCAGCTATCGGGAGAATCCCTACGAGCAGTACTTC

V: TRBV7-9
D: .
J: TRBJ2-5
size: .
CDR3: CASSFGGFRETQYF
DNA: TGTGCCAGCAGCTTTGGGGGGTTTCGAGAGACCCAGTACTTC